The next 9 T cell receptor beta chains were all read from a single sample in a study of T cells expressing NK-cell markers (dated by TCRdb to 2020 to 2022). The library was generated by 5' RACE. For sequencing, an Illumina HiSeq 2000 was employed. Through TCRdb reprocessing, the reads give one entry per CDR3 protein sequence; DNA is omitted. The sample's table covers 500,000 to 700,000 distinct CDR3 sequences. Roughly 3.5% of the sample is held by the ten biggest clonotypes. The sample was blood T cells: a sorted CD56 or NKG2C T cell subset, CD4+ or CD8+ T cells, or bulk PBMC T cells (not recorded which). The source is a man aged 18-30 years in good health. Donor details come from another sample of the same person, matched by shared clones.

The rearrangement links TRBV12-3 or TRBV12-4 to TRBJ2-2; the D gene TCRdb calls, TRBD1, cannot be checked with no DNA. CDR3 length equals 19 residues. CDR3 region: CASSLGTGTGGYGTGELFF.

The chain has TRBV27 and TRBJ2-7; TCRdb picks TRBD1, but there is no DNA to check that call. This CDR3 spans 13 amino acids. Germline V CDR1 and CDR2: MNHEY, SMNVEV (reference sequence). The CDR3: CASSFGQYYEQYF.

The chain combines TRBV14 with TRBJ2-7; TCRdb's D call, TRBD2, is unchecked because there is no DNA. The CDR3 spans 15 residues. Germline CDR1 SGHDN, CDR2 FVKESK. The CDR3 here is CASSLWTSGSGEQYF.

The chain has TRBV5-1 and TRBJ2-2. Germline CDR1 is SGHRS and CDR2 is YFSETQ. This CDR3 has 12 residues. The CDR3 spells CASSIQSGELFF.

The gene calls are TRBV19 and TRBJ2-7; checking the TCRdb D call of TRBD1 is not possible without DNA. CDR1 is LNHDA, CDR2 SQIVND, per germline (reference sequence). The CDR3 extends over 16 amino acids. The CDR3 region is CASSASRDTISYEQYF.

Here the CDR3 reads CASSSTGAWNEQFF. This chain connects TRBV7-9 to TRBJ2-1; TCRdb names TRBD1, which stays unverified in the absence of DNA. CDR1 is SEHNR and CDR2 is FQNEAQ in the germline V gene (reference sequence). The CDR3 length is 14 residues.

The genes are TRBV6-1 and TRBJ2-2; TCRdb names TRBD2, which stays unverified in the absence of DNA. Germline lookup yields CDR1 MNHNS and CDR2 SASEGT. CDR3 length: 13 residues. CDR3 sequence reads: CASSVGATGELFF.

The chain is built from TRBV11-1 and TRBJ1-1. This CDR3 comprises 14 residues. The germline V gene has CDR1 SGHAT and CDR2 FQDESV (reference sequence). CDR3 sequence: CASSLRRVGNEAFF.

The rearrangement joins TRBV7-2 to TRBJ2-1; the TRBD1 assignment by TCRdb is unverifiable without DNA. This CDR3 spans 16 amino acids. CDR1 and CDR2 from the germline V gene are SGHTA and FQGNSA. The CDR3 sequence: CASSLGGAGGRDEQFF.